This T cell receptor beta chain was obtained from a study of control samples from healthy donors and cancer patients. This clone was seen a single time. Repertoires were generated with immunoSEQ multiplex PCR, while TCRdb's copy carries only in-frame clones and drops some. The sample gives around 64,000 clones, roughly 89% of which show up once; roughly 5.5% is in the top ten. The TCR originated in a man aged 55-75 years with colorectal cancer. Specimen: PBMCs.

The CDR3 protein is CASSPTGVSYNSPLHF. For the CDR3, the DNA is TGTGCCAGCTCCCCAACAGGGGTCTCCTATAATTCACCCCTCCACTTT. This chain joins TRBV18 and TRBJ1-6; 7 bases fit TRBD1. V was clipped by 6 bases and J by 0 bases; unmatched bases: 5. This CDR3 contains 16 residues. CDR1 KGHSH and CDR2 LQKENI come from the germline V gene.